One and the same sample provided the 10 T cell receptor beta chains below, sequenced in a study of blood T cell repertoires in COVID-19. The assay was immunoSEQ multiplex PCR, and TCRdb's table has in-frame clones only and misses some. The sample has around 130,000 clones; more than 65% are singletons. The sequencing sample was made of peripheral blood. The origin of the receptors is a human donor in a cohort sampled during active COVID-19.

The rearrangement uses TRBV9 and TRBJ2-3; a weak D match, TRBD2 (5 bases). Germline V gene lookup returns CDR1 SGDLS and CDR2 YYNGEE. V dropped 2 bases and J dropped 6 bases, with 10 bases sitting between them. This CDR3 contains 13 residues. The CDR3 reads CASSVDFRDTQYF. The CDR3 DNA is TGTGCCAGCAGCGTGGACTTTAGGGATACGCAGTATTTT.

As regards this clone: One end of the junction is discordant with germline, which a read error may explain. The chain uses TRBV7-7 and TRBJ1-2; the D is unclear. Germline CDR1 and CDR2: SSHAT and FNYEAQ (reference sequence). The CDR3 sequence is 15 residues long. CDR3 in amino acids: CASSINRRGTLGYTF. CDR3 coding DNA: TGTGCTAGCAGCATCAACCGCCGGGGAACTTTGGGCTACACCTTC.

The chain is built from TRBV19 and TRBJ1-1; tentative D call: TRBD1 (5 bases). V lost 1 base and J lost 5, with 11 bases in between. This CDR3 is 14 amino acids long. In germline, CDR1 is LNHDA, CDR2 SQIVND (reference sequence). In nucleotides, the CDR3 is TGTGCCAGTAGTATAGCAGCAGGGATTACTGAAGCTTTCTTT. Its protein is CASSIAAGITEAFF.

This chain joins TRBV6-5 and TRBJ2-3, with D tentatively TRBD1 (5 bases). With 7 bases removed from V and 1 base from J, the gap between germline ends came to 12 bases. The CDR3 consists of 14 residues. Germline V gene lookup returns CDR1 MNHEY and CDR2 SVGAGI. The CDR3 spells CASNSGPGTDTQYF. The CDR3 coding sequence is TGTGCCAGCAATTCAGGGCCGGGCACAGATACGCAGTATTTT.

The V gene is TRBV4-1, the J gene TRBJ1-3; D not certain. The CDR3 is made up of 17 amino acids. In germline, CDR1 is MGHRA, CDR2 YSYEKL. Between the trimmed V and J ends, which lost 8 bases and 0 bases, there was a span of 20 bases. CDR3 loop: CASRSEGSRLSGNTIYF. In DNA form, the CDR3 reads TGCGCCAGCCGCTCAGAGGGAAGCCGACTCTCTGGAAACACCATATATTTT.

This clone occurred a few times. The V gene is TRBV6-2 or TRBV6-3, the J gene TRBJ2-7; TRBD1 might be the D (5 bases). The length of the CDR3 is 12 residues. In germline, CDR1 is MNHEY, CDR2 SVGEGT. V was cut by 6 bases and J by 6 bases, with 12 bases left in between. The CDR3 sequence: CASSHRLSEQYF. CDR3 coding DNA: TGTGCCAGCAGCCACAGGTTATCCGAGCAGTACTTC.

This sequence joins TRBV6-1 and TRBJ2-5; D is undetermined. Trimming cost V 2 bases and J 4 bases, with 5 bases left between them. Germline CDR1 MNHNS, CDR2 SASEGT. The CDR3 covers 12 residues. CDR3 sequence: CASSEIRETQYF. The CDR3 DNA follows: TGTGCCAGCAGTGAAATTAGAGAGACCCAGTACTTC.

This chain joins TRBV6-5 and TRBJ1-1, with 8 positions matching TRBD1. The CDR3 spans 13 residues. Germline CDR1 is MNHEY and CDR2 is SVGAGI. The V gene end was trimmed by 8 bases and the J gene end by 6 bases; junction bases not matched to a gene: 8. The CDR3 DNA reads as TGTGCCAGCGGCACAGGGGGTGTCTCTGAAGCTTTCTTT. This encodes CASGTGGVSEAFF.

Regarding this clone: One end of the junction varies from germline; a read error may be responsible. The CDR3 loop reads CASSLGTGGADTQYF. As DNA, the CDR3 is TGTGCTAGCAGCTTAGGCACAGGTGGAGCAGATACGCAGTATTTT. The chain combines TRBV7-7 with TRBJ2-3, with D perhaps matching TRBD1 (5 bases). The CDR3 consists of 15 residues. The germline gives CDR1 SSHAT, CDR2 FNYEAQ (reference sequence). The variable domain in full, completed from reference TRBV7-7 and TRBJ2-3, reads GAGVSQSPRYKVTKRGQDVTLRCDPISSHATLYWYQQALGQGPEFLTYFNYEAQPDKSGLPSDRFSAERPEGSISTLTIQRTEQRDSAMYRCASSLGTGGADTQYFGPGTRLTVL.

The chain recombines TRBV5-5 with TRBJ2-3; TRBD1 aligns across 9 bases. Germline CDR1 SGHKS, CDR2 YYEKEE (reference sequence). Trimming cost V 4 bases and J 3 bases; bases outside gene matches: 12. The CDR3 extends over 17 amino acids. The CDR3 loop reads CASSPSMWTGETDTQYF. DNA of the CDR3: TGTGCCAGCAGCCCGTCCATGTGGACAGGGGAAACAGATACGCAGTATTTT.